The sequence of this T cell receptor (beta chain) was determined in a study of control samples from healthy donors and cancer patients. Trimming took 4 bases from V and 0 from J, leaving 9 bases between them. Per the germline V gene, CDR1 is SGHDN and CDR2 is FVKESK. The CDR3 loop spans 14 amino acids. This clone was seen just once. Generated by immunoSEQ multiplex PCR, the TCRdb table keeps only in-frame clones and is missing some. The repertoire has roughly 400,000 clones, 80% to 95% of them found once; the top ten carry 6% to 7%. Sequenced input: PBMCs. This TCR came from a man aged 40-55 years with head and neck cancer. The rearrangement uses TRBV14 and TRBJ1-1; no reliable D call. The CDR3 DNA reads as TGTGCCAGCAGCCTGGCCCCCGTGAACACTGAAGCTTTCTTT. Residues: CASSLAPVNTEAFF.